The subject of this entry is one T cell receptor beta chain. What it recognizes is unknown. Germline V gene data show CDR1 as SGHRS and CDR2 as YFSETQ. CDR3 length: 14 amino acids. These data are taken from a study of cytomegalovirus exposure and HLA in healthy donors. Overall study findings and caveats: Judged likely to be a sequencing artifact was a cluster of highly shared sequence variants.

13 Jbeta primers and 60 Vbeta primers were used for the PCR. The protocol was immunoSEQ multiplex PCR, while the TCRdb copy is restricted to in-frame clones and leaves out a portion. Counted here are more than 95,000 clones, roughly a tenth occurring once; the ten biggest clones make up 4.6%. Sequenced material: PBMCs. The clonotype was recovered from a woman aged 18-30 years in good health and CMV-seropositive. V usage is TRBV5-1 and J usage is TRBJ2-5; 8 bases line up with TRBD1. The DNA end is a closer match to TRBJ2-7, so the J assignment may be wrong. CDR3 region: CASSVGQAGHEQYF. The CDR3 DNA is TGCGCCAGCAGCGTGGGACAGGCTGGACACGAGCAGTACTTC.